This TCR beta chain is from a study of blood T cell repertoires in COVID-19. Overall study context: COVID-19 samples from acute and convalescent phases originated in the United States, Italy and Spain. The cDNA or gDNA used as material had been derived from T cells, B-cell-depleted T cells, or PBMCs.

This clone has only a few counts. V lost 4 bases, J lost 2 bases, and 15 bases lay in between. The germline V gene encodes CDR1 SGHRS and CDR2 YFSETQ. The CDR3 runs 15 residues. Per the original methods: Amplification of reference gene primers was used by the study to estimate nucleated cell counts. Here immunoSEQ multiplex PCR was the method, and the copy in TCRdb shows in-frame clones only, minus some. That table supplies the V and J calls and clone size; D and trimming were determined from the DNA. The sample includes fewer than 150,000 clones, around nine tenths of them seen just once. This rearrangement joins TRBV5-1 to TRBJ1-2, with D hard to call. Material for sequencing was peripheral blood. This receptor was identified in a woman aged 40 to 55 with acute or convalescent COVID-19. This CDR3 reads CASSPWSQVNYGYTF. The DNA for the CDR3 is TGCGCCAGCAGCCCCTGGTCGCAGGTGAACTATGGCTACACCTTC.